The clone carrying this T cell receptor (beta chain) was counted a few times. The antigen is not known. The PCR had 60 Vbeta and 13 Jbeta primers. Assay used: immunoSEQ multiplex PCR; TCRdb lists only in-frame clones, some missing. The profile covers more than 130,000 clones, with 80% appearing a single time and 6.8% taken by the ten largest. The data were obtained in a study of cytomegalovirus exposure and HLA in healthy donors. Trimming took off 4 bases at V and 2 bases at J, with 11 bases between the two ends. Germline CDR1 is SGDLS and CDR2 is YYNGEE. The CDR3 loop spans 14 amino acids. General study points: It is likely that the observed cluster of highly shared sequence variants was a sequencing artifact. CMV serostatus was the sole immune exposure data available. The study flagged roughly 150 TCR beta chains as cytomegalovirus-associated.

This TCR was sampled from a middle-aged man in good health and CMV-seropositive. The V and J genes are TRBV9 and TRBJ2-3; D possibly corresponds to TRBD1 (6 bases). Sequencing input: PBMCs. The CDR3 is CASSPRTVTDTQYF. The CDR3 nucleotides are TGTGCCAGCAGCCCGAGGACAGTCACAGATACGCAGTATTTT. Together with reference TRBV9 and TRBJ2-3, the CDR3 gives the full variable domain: DSGVTQTPKHLITATGQRVTLRCSPRSGDLSVYWYQQSLDQGLQFLIQYYNGEERAKGNILERFSAQQFPDLHSELNLSSLELGDSALYFCASSPRTVTDTQYFGPGTRLTVL.